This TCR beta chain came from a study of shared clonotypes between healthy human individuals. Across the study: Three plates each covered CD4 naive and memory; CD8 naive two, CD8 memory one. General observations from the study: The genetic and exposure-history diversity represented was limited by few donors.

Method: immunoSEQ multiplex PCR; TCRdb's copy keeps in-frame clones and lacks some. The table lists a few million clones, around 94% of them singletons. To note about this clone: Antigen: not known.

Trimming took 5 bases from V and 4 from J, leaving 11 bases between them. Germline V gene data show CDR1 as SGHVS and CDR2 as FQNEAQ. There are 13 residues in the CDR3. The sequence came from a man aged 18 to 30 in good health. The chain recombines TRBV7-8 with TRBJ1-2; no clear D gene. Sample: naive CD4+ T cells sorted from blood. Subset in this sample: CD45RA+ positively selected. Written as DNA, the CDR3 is TGTGCCAGCAGCCCGGAAAAGGGCTATGGCTACACCTTC. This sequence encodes CASSPEKGYGYTF. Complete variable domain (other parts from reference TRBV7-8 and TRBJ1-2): GAGVSQSPRYKVAKRGQDVALRCDPISGHVSLFWYQQALGQGPEFLTYFQNEAQLDKSGLPSDRFFAERPEGSVSTLKIQRTQQEDSAVYLCASSPEKGYGYTFGSGTRLTVV.